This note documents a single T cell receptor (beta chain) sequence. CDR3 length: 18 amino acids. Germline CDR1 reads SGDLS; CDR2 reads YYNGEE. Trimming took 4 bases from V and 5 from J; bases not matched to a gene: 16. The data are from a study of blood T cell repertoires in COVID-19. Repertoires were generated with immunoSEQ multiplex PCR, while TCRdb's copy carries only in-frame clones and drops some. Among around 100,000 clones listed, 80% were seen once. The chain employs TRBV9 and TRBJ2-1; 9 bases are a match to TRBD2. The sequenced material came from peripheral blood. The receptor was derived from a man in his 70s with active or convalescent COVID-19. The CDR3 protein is CASSLGGSGGPSNNEQFF. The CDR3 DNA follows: TGTGCCAGCAGCCTCGGAGGTAGCGGGGGCCCTAGCAACAATGAGCAGTTCTTC.